This TCR beta chain was identified during a study of naive and memory T cell subsets. Two oligonucleotides, mixed equimolar, formed the beta constant-region primer covering TRBC1 and TRBC2. The ligated cDNA underwent four PCR rounds using SP2 and nested alpha and beta constant-region primers. A 12-nucleotide UMI and the SP2 primer were added to the cDNA 3' end by oligonucleotide ligation. MiXCR, applied by TCRdb to the UMI-ligation and nested PCR reads, yields one record per CDR3 protein. The sample lists roughly 92,000 distinct CDR3 sequences, approximately 11% occurring once. The ends lost 5 bases at V and 4 bases at J; junction bases unmatched: 10. This CDR3 region has 16 residues. Regarding this clonotype: The antigen is unknown.

Study-wide results and limits: Possibly reflecting memory cells re-expressing CD45RA, a few larger clonotypes occurred in naive repertoires, especially CD8.

The sequenced sample was naive CD4+ T cells from blood. The V and J genes are TRBV12-3 or TRBV12-4 and TRBJ1-5; 8 bases agree with TRBD1. This clonotype originated in a human donor in good health. DNA for the CDR3: TGTGCCAGCAGTCCGTCAGACAGGGGTGCGAATCAGCCCCAGCATTTT. Encoded protein: CASSPSDRGANQPQHF.